This T cell receptor beta chain was sequenced in a study of blood T cell repertoires in COVID-19. Assay used: immunoSEQ multiplex PCR; TCRdb lists only in-frame clones, some missing. Of hundreds of thousands of clones detected, 85% appear once; the ten largest clones hold about 1.9%. Concerning this clone itself: One end of the junction does not line up with germline, which may come from a read error. This specimen includes other DNA sequences encoding the same CDR3.

The sample consisted of PBMCs or T cells enriched from blood (not recorded which). The source is a woman in her twenties or thirties who had been exposed to COVID-19.

CDR3 in amino acids: CASTLSGNTIYF. CDR3 coding DNA: TGCGCCAGCACTCTCTCTGGAAACACCATATATTTT. V is TRBV6-5 and J is TRBJ1-3; D not resolved. Germline CDR1 is MNHEY and CDR2 is SVGAGI. CDR3 length: 12 residues.